Listed below are T cell receptor beta chains from one sample, sequenced in a study of radiotherapy plus CTLA-4 blockade in lung cancer. The repertoire was sequenced with immunoSEQ multiplex PCR; TCRdb's copy has only in-frame clones and lacks some. The table shows 60,000 to 65,000 clones, with approximately 77% occurring only once. The specimen comprised peripheral blood, sampled from a patient treated with radiotherapy plus ipilimumab. These receptors were obtained from a human donor with non-small cell lung cancer who had a complete response to radiotherapy plus ipilimumab. Both conserved end residues are part of each CDR3. The D gene is left open where the match is weak. For some rows the clone size is stated as once, few or many, or as a class when expanded; others skip it.

J gene: TRBJ2-7
D gene: NA
clone size: once
V gene: TRBV7-8
CDR3 protein: CASSSETVTYEQYF
CDR3 DNA: TGTGCCAGCAGCTCTGAGACAGTGACCTACGAGCAGTACTTC

J gene: TRBJ2-5
D gene: TRBD2
clone size: NA
V gene: TRBV4-1
CDR3 protein: CASSQVAGVLRETQYF
CDR3 DNA: TGCGCCAGCAGCCAAGTGGCGGGAGTTCTTCGTGAGACCCAGTACTTC

J gene: TRBJ1-5
D gene: TRBD1
clone size: few
V gene: TRBV6-6
CDR3 protein: CASSYGRGNNQPQHF
CDR3 DNA: TGTGCCAGCAGTTACGGCAGGGGGAACAATCAGCCCCAGCATTTT

J gene: TRBJ2-3
D gene: TRBD1
clone size: NA
V gene: TRBV30
CDR3 protein: CAWVPGQGVYSSSTDTQYF
CDR3 DNA: TGTGCCTGGGTACCGGGACAGGGGGTTTATTCCTCTAGCACAGATACGCAGTATTTT

J gene: TRBJ2-5
D gene: TRBD2
clone size: once
V gene: TRBV9
CDR3 protein: CASSVGLAGRQETQYF
CDR3 DNA: TGTGCCAGCAGCGTTGGACTAGCGGGCAGACAAGAGACCCAGTACTTC

J gene: TRBJ1-3
D gene: NA
clone size: NA
V gene: TRBV30
CDR3 protein: CAWSIGDSGNTIYF
CDR3 DNA: TGTGCCTGGAGTATTGGGGACTCTGGAAACACCATATATTTT

J gene: TRBJ1-5
D gene: NA
clone size: NA
V gene: TRBV19
CDR3 protein: CASQGPGTQPQHF
CDR3 DNA: TGTGCCAGCCAAGGCCCAGGGACTCAGCCCCAGCATTTT

J gene: TRBJ2-1
D gene: NA
clone size: once
V gene: TRBV14
CDR3 protein: CASSQDSIWRHRRTGYNEQFF
CDR3 DNA: TGTGCCAGCAGCCAAGATTCCATCTGGCGGCATCGGCGGACCGGGTACAATGAGCAGTTCTTC

J gene: TRBJ1-3
D gene: NA
clone size: NA
V gene: TRBV4-3
CDR3 protein: CASSQEPGSGNTIYF
CDR3 DNA: TGCGCCAGCAGCCAAGAACCAGGGTCTGGAAACACCATATATTTT

J gene: TRBJ2-3
D gene: NA
clone size: once
V gene: TRBV7-2
CDR3 protein: CASSFGGSTDTQYF
CDR3 DNA: TGTGCCAGCAGCTTCGGGGGTAGCACAGATACGCAGTATTTT

J gene: TRBJ2-7
D gene: NA
clone size: NA
V gene: TRBV7-8
CDR3 protein: CASGLRETRTYEQYF
CDR3 DNA: TGTGCCAGCGGCCTGCGAGAAACCAGGACCTACGAGCAGTACTTC

J gene: TRBJ2-5
D gene: NA
clone size: NA
V gene: TRBV2
CDR3 protein: CASRPSGQETQYF
CDR3 DNA: TGTGCCAGCAGACCCAGCGGCCAAGAGACCCAGTACTTC

J gene: TRBJ2-7
D gene: TRBD2
clone size: NA
V gene: TRBV27
CDR3 protein: CASRPGLAYSEQYF
CDR3 DNA: TGTGCCAGCAGGCCGGGACTAGCGTACTCCGAGCAGTACTTC

J gene: TRBJ1-2
D gene: NA
clone size: NA
V gene: TRBV20-1
CDR3 protein: CSAASKDGYTF
CDR3 DNA: TGCAGTGCGGCCTCAAAAGACGGCTACACCTTC

J gene: TRBJ2-2
D gene: NA
clone size: NA
V gene: TRBV19
CDR3 protein: CATSSMGPLRTGELFF
CDR3 DNA: TGTGCCACCTCCTCCATGGGGCCCCTCCGTACCGGGGAGCTGTTTTTT

J gene: TRBJ2-1
D gene: TRBD2
clone size: NA
V gene: TRBV7-2
CDR3 protein: CASSSSGTTGGEQFF
CDR3 DNA: TGTGCCAGCAGCTCTAGCGGCACCACGGGGGGGGAGCAGTTCTTC

J gene: TRBJ1-5
D gene: NA
clone size: NA
V gene: TRBV18
CDR3 protein: CASSAWDSNQPQHF
CDR3 DNA: TGTGCCAGCTCAGCCTGGGACAGCAATCAGCCCCAGCATTTT

J gene: TRBJ1-2
D gene: NA
clone size: few
V gene: TRBV6-5
CDR3 protein: CASSYSTGQSNYGYTF
CDR3 DNA: TGTGCCAGCAGTTACTCGACTGGACAGTCCAACTATGGCTACACCTTC

J gene: TRBJ2-3
D gene: TRBD1
clone size: few
V gene: TRBV2
CDR3 protein: CASSDTWDRPRETDTQYF
CDR3 DNA: TGTGCCAGCAGTGATACCTGGGACAGGCCTAGGGAAACAGATACGCAGTATTTT

J gene: TRBJ1-5
D gene: NA
clone size: once
V gene: TRBV4-3
CDR3 protein: CASSQEGAVGQPQHF
CDR3 DNA: TGCGCCAGCAGCCAAGAGGGGGCGGTAGGTCAGCCCCAGCATTTT

J gene: TRBJ2-3
D gene: TRBD1
clone size: NA
V gene: TRBV14
CDR3 protein: CASSPRDSGFDTQYF
CDR3 DNA: TGTGCCAGCAGCCCCCGGGACAGCGGTTTCGATACGCAGTATTTT

J gene: TRBJ2-5
D gene: NA
clone size: NA
V gene: TRBV5-6
CDR3 protein: CASSPWGREETQYF
CDR3 DNA: TGTGCCAGCAGCCCTTGGGGCCGGGAAGAGACCCAGTACTTC

J gene: TRBJ1-3
D gene: NA
clone size: once
V gene: TRBV18
CDR3 protein: CASSPSLGNTIYF
CDR3 DNA: TGTGCCAGCTCACCGTCGCTCGGAAACACCATATATTTT

J gene: TRBJ1-1
D gene: NA
clone size: NA
V gene: TRBV7-8
CDR3 protein: CASSFGSEAFF
CDR3 DNA: TGTGCCAGCAGCTTTGGCAGTGAAGCTTTCTTT

J gene: TRBJ1-6
D gene: NA
clone size: NA
V gene: TRBV5-4
CDR3 protein: CASSLPGDRYNSPLHF
CDR3 DNA: TGTGCCAGCAGCTTGCCAGGAGACAGATATAATTCACCCCTCCACTTT

J gene: TRBJ2-7
D gene: TRBD1
clone size: few
V gene: TRBV11-2
CDR3 protein: CASSVRDRAPYEQYF
CDR3 DNA: TGTGCCAGCAGCGTCCGGGACAGGGCACCCTACGAGCAGTACTTC

J gene: TRBJ2-7
D gene: NA
clone size: NA
V gene: TRBV7-2
CDR3 protein: CASGRGSSYEQYF
CDR3 DNA: TGTGCCAGCGGGCGGGGAAGCTCCTACGAGCAGTACTTC

J gene: TRBJ2-5
D gene: NA
clone size: NA
V gene: TRBV29-1
CDR3 protein: CSVDGPIQETQYF
CDR3 DNA: TGCAGCGTTGATGGGCCTATCCAAGAGACCCAGTACTTC

J gene: TRBJ1-2
D gene: NA
clone size: NA
V gene: TRBV27
CDR3 protein: CASSLGGQGYGYTF
CDR3 DNA: TGTGCCAGCAGTTTGGGGGGGCAGGGGTATGGCTACACCTTC